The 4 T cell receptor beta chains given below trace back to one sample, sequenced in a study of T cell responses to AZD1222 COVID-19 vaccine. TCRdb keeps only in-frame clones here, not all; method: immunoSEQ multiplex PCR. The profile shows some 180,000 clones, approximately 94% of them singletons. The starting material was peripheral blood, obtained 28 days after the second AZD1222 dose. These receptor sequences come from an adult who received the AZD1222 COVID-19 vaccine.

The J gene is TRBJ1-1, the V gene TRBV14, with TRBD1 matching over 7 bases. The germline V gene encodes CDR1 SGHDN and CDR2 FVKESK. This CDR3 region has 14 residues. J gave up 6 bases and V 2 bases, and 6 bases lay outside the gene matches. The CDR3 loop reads CASSQNRGGAEAFF. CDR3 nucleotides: TGTGCCAGCAGCCAAAACAGGGGAGGAGCTGAAGCTTTCTTT.

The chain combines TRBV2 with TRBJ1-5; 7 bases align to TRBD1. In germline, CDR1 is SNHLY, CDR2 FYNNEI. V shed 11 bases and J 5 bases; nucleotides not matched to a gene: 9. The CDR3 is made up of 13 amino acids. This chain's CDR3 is CAGDSLGHQPQHF. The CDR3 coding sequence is TGTGCCGGGGACAGTTTAGGTCATCAGCCCCAGCATTTT.

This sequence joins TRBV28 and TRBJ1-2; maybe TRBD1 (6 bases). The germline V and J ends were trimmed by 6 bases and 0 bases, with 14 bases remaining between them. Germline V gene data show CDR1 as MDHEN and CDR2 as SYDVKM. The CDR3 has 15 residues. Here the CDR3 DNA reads TGTGCCAGCAGCTCTCGGGACACTACTAACTATGGCTACACCTTC. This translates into CASSSRDTTNYGYTF.

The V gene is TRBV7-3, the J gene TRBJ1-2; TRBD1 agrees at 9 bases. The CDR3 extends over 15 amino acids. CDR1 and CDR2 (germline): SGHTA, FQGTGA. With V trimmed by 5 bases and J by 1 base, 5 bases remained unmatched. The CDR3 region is CASSPGQGINYGYTF. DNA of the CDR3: TGTGCCAGCAGCCCGGGACAGGGCATTAACTATGGCTACACCTTC.